The 12 T cell receptor beta chains below all came from one sample that was sequenced in a study of CD8+ T cells in alopecia areata. Treatment of the sample: oral pan-JAK inhibitor, 5-10 mg twice daily. RNA extraction was followed by reverse transcription into cDNA, which acted as the sequencing template. Sequenced by immunoSEQ multiplex PCR; TCRdb stores in-frame clones only, minus some. The sample lists 110,000 to 150,000 clones, 86% occurring once. The sequencing used CD8+ T cells sorted from blood, collected at week 4, from a patient treated with tofacitinib. These receptors all come from a human donor with alopecia areata.

This clone occurred a few times. The chain joins TRBV30 to TRBJ2-3; D not certain. Trimming left V 1 base short and J 2 bases short, with 10 bases between. Germline assignment: CDR1 GTSNPN and CDR2 SVGIG (reference sequence). This CDR3 contains 14 residues. The CDR3 is CAWSDGQDTDTQYF. CDR3 DNA: TGTGCCTGGAGTGACGGGCAGGACACAGATACGCAGTATTTT.

V is TRBV27 and J is TRBJ2-5; the match to TRBD1 covers 10 bases. This CDR3 has 14 amino acids. Germline V gene lookup returns CDR1 MNHEY and CDR2 SMNVEV (reference sequence). Losses at the gene ends were 5 bases for V and 4 bases for J; bases not matched to a gene: 4. CDR3 in DNA: TGTGCCAGCAGTCTCCGGGACAGGGGAGAGACCCAGTACTTC. Its protein product is CASSLRDRGETQYF.

The rearrangement joins TRBV11-2 to TRBJ2-3; TRBD1 aligns across 8 bases. This CDR3 has 15 residues. Germline V gives CDR1 SGHAT, CDR2 FQNNGV. V was pared by 4 bases and J by 1 base, with 4 bases of the junction left unmatched. The CDR3 protein is CASSSPGQGTDTQYF. The CDR3 nucleotides read TGTGCCAGCAGCTCCCCGGGACAGGGCACAGATACGCAGTATTTT.

There are a few counts of this clone. This chain links TRBV29-1 with TRBJ2-7, with TRBD1 matching over 9 bases. V shed 6 bases, J shed 2 bases, and the junction held 5 bases outside the gene matches. The length of the CDR3 is 13 residues. Germline CDR1 and CDR2: SQVTM and ANQGSEA. CDR3 DNA: TGCAGCGTGAAGGACAGGGGAACCTACGAGCAGTACTTC. It translates to CSVKDRGTYEQYF.

This clone has a handful of counts. A read error may explain this, as a much larger clone is one base away. The chain recombines TRBV6-1 with TRBJ2-3; 10 bases are a match to TRBD1. CDR1 is MNHNS, CDR2 SASEGT, per germline. Trimming cost V 0 bases and J 4 bases; bases outside gene matches: 1. CDR3 size: 15 residues. DNA of the CDR3: TGTGCCAGCAGTGAAGCGACAGGGGGCGCAGATACGCAGTATTTT. It specifies CASSEATGGADTQYF.

The chain uses TRBV30 and TRBJ2-7; 9 nucleotides line up with TRBD1. With 0 bases clipped from V and 5 bases from J, the junction kept 8 bases outside the gene matches. This CDR3 comprises 15 residues. Per the germline V gene, CDR1 is GTSNPN and CDR2 is SVGIG (reference sequence). The CDR3 reads CAWSVGTGGRHEQYF. The DNA of the CDR3 is TGTGCCTGGAGTGTAGGTACAGGGGGCAGGCACGAGCAGTACTTC.

This sequence joins TRBV29-1 and TRBJ2-1, with 14 nucleotides matching TRBD2. Per germline, CDR1 SQVTM and CDR2 ANQGSEA. Unmatched junction bases numbered 9, after V lost 0 bases and J lost 8 bases. The CDR3 sequence is 17 residues long. The CDR3 here is CSVEDLGLAGVSYEQFF. CDR3 bases: TGCAGCGTTGAAGACTTGGGACTAGCGGGAGTAAGCTATGAGCAGTTCTTC.

The chain joins TRBV7-9 to TRBJ2-3, with D possibly TRBD2 on 5 matching bases. The CDR3 covers 17 residues. V lost 2 bases and J 6 bases, leaving 21 bases between the germline ends. CDR1 and CDR2 (germline): SEHNR, FQNEAQ (reference sequence). CDR3 sequence reads: CASSLNQDLLGVDTQYF. CDR3 in DNA: TGTGCCAGCAGCTTAAATCAGGACCTCCTCGGGGTGGATACGCAGTATTTT.

The chain has TRBV4-1 and TRBJ2-2, with no clear D. The CDR3 length is 16 residues. Germline V gene lookup returns CDR1 MGHRA and CDR2 YSYEKL. Trimming removed 1 base from V and 0 bases from J, with 9 bases in between. CDR3 sequence reads: CASSQGVGPNTGELFF. CDR3 nucleotide sequence: TGCGCCAGCAGCCAAGGGGTCGGACCGAACACCGGGGAGCTGTTTTTT.

V is TRBV5-1 and J is TRBJ2-7, with 10 bases matching TRBD2. CDR1 is SGHRS and CDR2 is YFSETQ in the germline V gene. CDR3 size: 15 residues. With 5 bases clipped from V and 0 bases from J, the junction kept 5 bases outside the gene matches. In DNA, the CDR3 is TGCGCCAGCAGGGTAGGACTAGCGGACTCCTACGAGCAGTACTTC. As protein: CASRVGLADSYEQYF.

This rearrangement joins TRBV27 to TRBJ2-4, with 7 bases lining up with TRBD1. The CDR3 has 14 amino acids. V was pared by 0 bases and J by 7 bases, with 3 bases of the junction left unmatched. CDR1 MNHEY and CDR2 SMNVEV come from the germline V gene (reference sequence). The CDR3 reads CASSLSSRGNIQYF. For the CDR3, the DNA is TGTGCCAGCAGTTTATCAAGCAGGGGGAACATTCAGTACTTC.

The V gene is TRBV6-5, the J gene TRBJ2-2, with TRBD1 matching over 7 bases. J gave up 0 bases and V 10 bases, and 2 bases lay outside the gene matches. Germline V CDR1 and CDR2: MNHEY, SVGAGI. CDR3 length equals 13 residues. This CDR3 reads CAIGTANTGELFF. The CDR3 region has the DNA TGTGCCATCGGGACAGCGAACACCGGGGAGCTGTTTTTT.